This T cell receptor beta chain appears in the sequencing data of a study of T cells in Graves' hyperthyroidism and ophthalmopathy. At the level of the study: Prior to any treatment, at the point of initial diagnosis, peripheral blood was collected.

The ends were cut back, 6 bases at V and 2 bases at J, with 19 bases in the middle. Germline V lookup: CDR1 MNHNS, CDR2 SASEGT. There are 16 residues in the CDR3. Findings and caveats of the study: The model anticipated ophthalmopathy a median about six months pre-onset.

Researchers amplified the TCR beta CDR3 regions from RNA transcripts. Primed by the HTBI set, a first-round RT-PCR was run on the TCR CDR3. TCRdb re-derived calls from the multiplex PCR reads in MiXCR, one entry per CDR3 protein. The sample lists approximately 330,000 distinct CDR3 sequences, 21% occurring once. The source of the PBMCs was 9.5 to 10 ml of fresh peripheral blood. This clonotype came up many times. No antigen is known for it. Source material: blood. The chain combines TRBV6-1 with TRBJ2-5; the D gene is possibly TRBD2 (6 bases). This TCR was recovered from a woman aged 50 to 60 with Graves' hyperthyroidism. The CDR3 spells CASRHTSEGFQETQYF. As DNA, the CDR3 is TGTGCCAGCAGGCACACCTCGGAGGGCTTTCAAGAGACCCAGTACTTC.